This T cell receptor (beta chain) derives from a study of shared T cell receptors in the human thymus. The CDR3 totals 17 residues. Germline lookup yields CDR1 MDHEN and CDR2 SYDVKM. The V segment lost 2 bases and the J segment 5 bases; nucleotides outside the gene matches: 13. Clones were sequenced by immunoSEQ multiplex PCR, and TCRdb holds only the in-frame ones, with some missing. The repertoire holds roughly 700,000 clones, with around 87% as singletons. Separately, the same data were catalogued under a study of human thymus T cells.

The sample taken for sequencing was thymocytes. V gene TRBV28 combines with J gene TRBJ2-7; 9 nucleotides agree with TRBD1. The TCR comes from a boy under two years old with a congenital heart defect. CDR3 region: CASSLGGVRQGGHEQYF. CDR3 DNA sequence: TGTGCCAGCAGTTTAGGGGGAGTGCGACAGGGGGGCCACGAGCAGTACTTC.